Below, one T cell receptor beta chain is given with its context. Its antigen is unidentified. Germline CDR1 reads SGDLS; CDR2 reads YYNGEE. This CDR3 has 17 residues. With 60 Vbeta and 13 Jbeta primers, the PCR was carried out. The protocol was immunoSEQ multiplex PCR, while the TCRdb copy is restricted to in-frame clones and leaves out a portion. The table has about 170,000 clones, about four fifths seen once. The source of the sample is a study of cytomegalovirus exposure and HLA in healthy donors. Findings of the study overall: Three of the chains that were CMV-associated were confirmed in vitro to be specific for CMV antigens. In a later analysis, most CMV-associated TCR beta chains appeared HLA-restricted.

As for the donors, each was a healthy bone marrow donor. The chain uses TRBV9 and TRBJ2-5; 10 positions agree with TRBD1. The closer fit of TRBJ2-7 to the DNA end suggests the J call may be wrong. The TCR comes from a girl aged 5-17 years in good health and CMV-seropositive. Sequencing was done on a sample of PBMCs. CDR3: CASSVDYSGTGAYEQYF. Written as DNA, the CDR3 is TGTGCCAGCAGCGTAGACTACTCCGGGACAGGGGCCTACGAGCAGTACTTC.